One and the same sample provided the 19 T cell receptor beta chains below, sequenced in a study of read filtering for tumor transcriptome and immune sequencing. This library used about 400 ng RNA and molecular barcoded adaptors spanning alpha/delta and beta/gamma chains. TCRdb re-called the reads through MiXCR, storing one row per CDR3 protein. The data contain tens of thousands of distinct CDR3 sequences, about a fifth of them singletons. Input material: a population of CD138-negative cells sorted from bone marrow. The source is a donor at least 40 years old with multiple myeloma.

This clonotype occurred many times. The CDR3 sequence is CASSLDGQGASPLHF. CDR3 DNA: TGCGCCAGCAGCTTGGACGGACAGGGGGCATCACCCCTCCACTTT. V usage is TRBV5-1 and J usage is TRBJ1-6; 11 bases fit TRBD1. This CDR3 region has 15 residues. Germline values: CDR1 SGHRS, CDR2 YFSETQ. V trimming: 0 bases; J trimming: 10 bases; junction bases outside the gene matches: 3.

This clonotype was recorded at least ten times. The V and J genes are TRBV10-3 and TRBJ2-2; D gene unclear. Per germline, CDR1 ENHRY and CDR2 SYGVKD. The CDR3 loop spans 11 amino acids. V lost 3 bases and J 7 bases, leaving 3 bases between the germline ends. The CDR3 reads CAISEFGELFF. The CDR3 nucleotides read TGTGCCATCAGTGAATTCGGGGAGCTGTTTTTT.

Many counts were recorded for this clonotype. The rearrangement joins TRBV12-5 to TRBJ2-7; 7 bases align to TRBD2. Germline trimming cut 7 bases from V and 2 bases from J; bases unmatched to any gene: 8. The CDR3 is made up of 14 amino acids. Germline lookup yields CDR1 LGHNT and CDR2 FRNRAP. The chain's CDR3 is CASVREGRAYEQYF. In DNA form, the CDR3 reads TGTGCTAGTGTCCGAGAGGGGAGGGCCTACGAGCAGTACTTC.

The gene calls are TRBV29-1 and TRBJ1-5; 7 nucleotides match TRBD1. V was pared by 6 bases and J by 3 bases, with 8 bases of the junction left unmatched. Germline values: CDR1 SQVTM, CDR2 ANQGSEA. This CDR3 has 14 residues. In nucleotides, the CDR3 is TGCAGCGTCGTCACCGGGACAGTCAATCAGCCCCAGCATTTT. This sequence encodes CSVVTGTVNQPQHF.

In its sample, this clonotype was seen many times. The genes are TRBV11-3 and TRBJ2-1; D gene ambiguous. Trimming removed 3 bases at V and 9 bases at J, with 9 bases between. Germline-derived CDR1 and CDR2 are SGHNT and YENEEA. CDR3 length: 12 amino acids. The CDR3: CASSFSLGEQFF. The DNA for the CDR3 is TGTGCCAGCAGCTTCTCGTTGGGTGAGCAGTTCTTC. Complete variable domain (other parts from reference TRBV11-3 and TRBJ2-1): EAGVVQSPRYKIIEKKQPVAFWCNPISGHNTLYWYLQNLGQGPELLIRYENEEAVDDSQLPKDRFSAERLKGVDSTLKIQPAELGDSAVYLCASSFSLGEQFFGPGTRLTVL.

This clonotype was counted ten times or more. The chain combines TRBV5-4 with TRBJ2-3; D not resolved. CDR1 and CDR2 (germline): SGHNT, YYREEE (reference sequence). V was pared by 5 bases and J by 8 bases, with 12 bases between. The CDR3 sequence is 12 residues long. The CDR3 is CASRNTKGTQYF. The CDR3 nucleotides are TGTGCCAGCAGGAATACTAAGGGTACGCAGTATTTT.

This clonotype was recorded many times. The gene calls are TRBV5-1 and TRBJ2-5; the D call may be TRBD1 or TRBD2 (5 bases each). The CDR3 is made up of 15 amino acids. Trimming left V 1 base short and J 0 bases short, with 10 bases between. Germline lookup yields CDR1 SGHRS and CDR2 YFSETQ. CDR3 DNA sequence: TGCGCCAGCAGCTTGTCGGGGCGAAACCAAGAGACCCAGTACTTC. This sequence encodes CASSLSGRNQETQYF. Variable domain in full (rest from reference TRBV5-1 and TRBJ2-5): KAGVTQTPRYLIKTRGQQVTLSCSPISGHRSVSWYQQTPGQGLQFLFEYFSETQRNKGNFPGRFSGRQFSNSRSEMNVSTLELGDSALYLCASSLSGRNQETQYFGPGTRLLVL.

This clonotype was counted many times. The chain has TRBV5-1 and TRBJ1-6; D may be TRBD1 (5 bases). Deletions cut 6 bases from V and 7 bases from J, with 17 bases between. The CDR3 extends over 15 amino acids. Looked up from germline, CDR1 is SGHRS and CDR2 is YFSETQ. In DNA, the CDR3 is TGCGCCAGCAACCTCTCCGGGGGTTACAATTCACCCCTCCACTTT. Amino acid sequence: CASNLSGGYNSPLHF.

Ten or more counts support this clonotype. The chain has TRBV18 and TRBJ2-5; TRBD2 is a possible D gene (6 bases). The germline V gene has CDR1 KGHSH and CDR2 LQKENI. The CDR3 totals 14 residues. V was cut by 2 bases and J by 4 bases, with 11 bases left in between. The CDR3 loop reads CASSPSLGGETQYF. The CDR3 DNA is TGTGCCAGCTCACCATCCCTGGGGGGAGAGACCCAGTACTTC.

In this sample, this clonotype turned up many times. J is TRBJ2-2 and V is TRBV7-3, with TRBD1 as a possible D gene (6 bases). The CDR3 has 11 amino acids. V was cut by 5 bases and J by 9 bases, with 7 bases left in between. Germline V gene data show CDR1 as SGHTA and CDR2 as FQGTGA. CDR3 nucleotides: TGTGCCAGCAGCCAGGGGCGGGAGCTGTTTTTT. Protein product: CASSQGRELFF.

The chain couples TRBV7-2 to TRBJ2-1; tentative D call: TRBD1 (5 bases). V shed 3 bases and J shed 0 bases, with 9 bases lying between them. CDR1 and CDR2 from the germline V gene are SGHTA and FQGNSA. There are 15 residues in the CDR3. In nucleotides, the CDR3 is TGTGCCAGCAGCTTTGACAGAAGCTCCTACAATGAGCAGTTCTTC. This gives the protein CASSFDRSSYNEQFF.

This clonotype was counted many times. The chain employs TRBV29-1 and TRBJ1-1; D unclear. The V gene's germline CDR1 is SQVTM and CDR2 ANQGSEA. V lost 1 base and J 0 bases, leaving 9 bases between the germline ends. This CDR3 comprises 14 residues. CDR3 nucleotides: TGCAGCGTTGAAGCATTGAAAATGAACACTGAAGCTTTCTTT. It specifies CSVEALKMNTEAFF.

The chain links TRBV5-1 to TRBJ1-1; the D is unclear. The V end lost 7 bases, the J end lost 0 bases, and 10 bases lay between the germline ends. Germline lookup yields CDR1 SGHRS and CDR2 YFSETQ. This CDR3 has 13 amino acids. CDR3 sequence: CASARGLNTEAFF. The DNA for the CDR3 is TGCGCCAGCGCGCGGGGTTTGAACACTGAAGCTTTCTTT. The whole variable domain, filled in from reference TRBV5-1 and TRBJ1-1, reads KAGVTQTPRYLIKTRGQQVTLSCSPISGHRSVSWYQQTPGQGLQFLFEYFSETQRNKGNFPGRFSGRQFSNSRSEMNVSTLELGDSALYLCASARGLNTEAFFGQGTRLTVV.

This clonotype has ten or more counts. The chain carries TRBV7-3 and TRBJ2-7; TRBD2 aligns across 10 bases. This CDR3 contains 15 residues. With V trimmed by 5 bases and J by 0 bases, 4 bases remained unmatched. Germline V gives CDR1 SGHTA, CDR2 FQGTGA. CDR3 loop: CASSRLAGASYEQYF. The CDR3 DNA reads as TGTGCCAGCAGCCGACTAGCGGGCGCCTCCTACGAGCAGTACTTC.

Ten or more counts support this clonotype. The rearrangement links TRBV29-1 to TRBJ2-2; D not certain. Trimming shortened V by 0 bases and J by 2 bases, and 10 bases separated the two germline ends. Germline CDR1 is SQVTM and CDR2 is ANQGSEA. This CDR3 comprises 15 residues. DNA of the CDR3: TGCAGCGTTGAAGATCAAGTGGGAAACACCGGGGAGCTGTTTTTT. Translation: CSVEDQVGNTGELFF.

Comments on this clonotype: One base away lies a much larger clone, so this may be a sequencing read error. The chain uses TRBV20-1 and TRBJ2-4; TRBD2 matches 7 bases. Germline V gives CDR1 DFQATT, CDR2 SNEGSKA (reference sequence). Germline trimming cut 5 bases from V and 8 bases from J; bases unmatched to any gene: 12. This CDR3 contains 14 residues. CDR3 in DNA: TGCAGTGCTTCAACGTCCGGGACTACAGACATTCAGTACTTC. It codes for CSASTSGTTDIQYF.

Many counts were recorded for this clonotype. This chain joins TRBV20-1 and TRBJ2-1, with TRBD2 matching over 12 bases. J lost 6 bases, V lost 1 base, and 4 bases had no gene match. Germline V gene lookup returns CDR1 DFQATT and CDR2 SNEGSKA (reference sequence). The CDR3 is 15 amino acids. The CDR3 sequence: CSARALAGGPNEQFF. The CDR3 coding sequence is TGCAGTGCTAGAGCGCTAGCGGGGGGGCCCAATGAGCAGTTCTTC.

This clonotype appeared many times. The rearrangement links TRBV7-2 to TRBJ1-1, with D perhaps matching TRBD1 (5 bases). The CDR3 covers 14 residues. Germline V gene sequence: CDR1 SGHTA, CDR2 FQGNSA. Trimming took 4 bases from V and 0 from J, leaving 9 bases between them. The CDR3 region has the DNA TGTGCCAGCAGCTCGGGACTGATGAACACTGAAGCTTTCTTT. Translation gives CASSSGLMNTEAFF.

As to this clonotype: A much larger clone differs from this one at a single base, so this may be a read error. This chain uses TRBV7-8 with TRBJ2-5; D not certain. Looked up from germline, CDR1 is SGHVS and CDR2 is FQNEAQ. The CDR3 is made up of 14 amino acids. The CDR3 protein is CASSTGSYKETQCF. The CDR3 DNA is TGTGCCAGCAGCACTGGGTCCTACAAAGAGACCCAGTGCTTC.